This paragraph reports one T cell receptor beta chain. Its antigen is not known. This sample stems from a study of beta chain features in type 1 diabetes. The study, taken as a whole, reports: Type 1 diabetes patients had moderately but significantly shorter TCRB CDR3s in all four CD4+ subsets.

All of the isolated RNA was reverse transcribed, so expressed TCRB transcripts were sequenced. Clones were sequenced by immunoSEQ multiplex PCR, and TCRdb holds only the in-frame ones, with some missing. This repertoire shows some 330,000 clones, 10% to 15% found once; its top ten account for approximately 0.01%. Sequenced sample: naive CD4+ T cells from blood. The clonotype was recovered from a young woman with type 1 diabetes.

CDR3 in amino acids: CASSYSGRREQYF. The CDR3 DNA sequence: TGTGCCAGCAGTTACTCGGGGAGAAGAGAGCAGTACTTC. V gene TRBV6-5 combines with J gene TRBJ2-7, with TRBD2 as a possible D gene (5 bases). The CDR3 has 13 amino acids. The germline V gene encodes CDR1 MNHEY and CDR2 SVGAGI. Trimming pared 0 bases from V and 7 bases from J, leaving 10 bases between.